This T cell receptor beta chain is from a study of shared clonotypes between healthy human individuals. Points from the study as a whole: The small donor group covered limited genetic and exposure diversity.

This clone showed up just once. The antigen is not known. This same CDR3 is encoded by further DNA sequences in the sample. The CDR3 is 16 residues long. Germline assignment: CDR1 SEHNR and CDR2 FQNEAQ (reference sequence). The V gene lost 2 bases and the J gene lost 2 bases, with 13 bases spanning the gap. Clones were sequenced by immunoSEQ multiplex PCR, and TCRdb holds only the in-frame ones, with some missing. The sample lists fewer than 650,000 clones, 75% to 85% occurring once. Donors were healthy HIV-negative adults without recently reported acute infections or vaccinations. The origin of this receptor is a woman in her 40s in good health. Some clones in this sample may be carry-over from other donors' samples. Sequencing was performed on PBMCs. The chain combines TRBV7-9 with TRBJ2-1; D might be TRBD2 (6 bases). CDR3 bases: TGTGCCAGCAGCTTAAGTCTGGCGGGAACCTACAATGAGCAGTTCTTC. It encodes CASSLSLAGTYNEQFF.